Detailed here is one T cell receptor beta chain. Its antigen has not been determined. No clone much larger than this one lies a single base away; base qualities are absent. The data originate from a study of blood T cell repertoires in COVID-19 (dated by TCRdb to 2018 to 2020). Study-level background: The collaborator samples originated in the United States, Italy and Spain and spanned the acute and convalescent phases of COVID-19. The prospective study material was composed of cDNA or gDNA derived from T cells, B-cell-depleted T cells, or PBMCs. Deeply sampled blood TCRbeta repertoires from subjects exposed to, actively infected with, or recovered from COVID-19 were included in the dataset. The repertoires were released in a freely available public database intended as a resource for research on the immune response to SARS-CoV-2. The samples were drawn from two sources: the first 160 participants of the ongoing ImmuneRACE study, and 1,000 to 1,500 subjects contributed by 6 global collaborators. The sample metadata nearly always contained a de-identified subject ID, COVID-19 status, age in years and sex. Where available, HLA class I and class II types were obtained from metadata supplied by the sample provider rather than from assay-based typing.

V is cut by 1 base and J by 6 bases, and the space between the germline ends is 7 bases. CDR1 and CDR2, looked up from the germline V gene, are WSHSY and SAAADI. Including the terminal cysteine and phenylalanine, the CDR3 comprises 13 residues. The read is trimmed to its CDR3 DNA, 39 bases read in frame from base 1. Paper-wide results and their limitations: The amount of clinical and demographic metadata varied by source and participant and was provided uncurated.

TCRbeta CDR3 regions were amplified from genomic DNA by means of the immunoSEQ Assay, a bias-controlled multiplex PCR. On the study's bioinformatics: Nucleated cell counts per sample were estimated from amplification of reference gene primers within the assay. To quantify the absolute abundance of each unique TCRbeta CDR3 rearrangement, sequence reads were collapsed and filtered. For each sample, productive Simpson clonality was calculated by taking the square root of Simpson's diversity index across productive rearrangements. The source is immuneACCESS, and TCRdb retained only in-frame sequences with V and J called. Part of the clones is not carried over; for the studies checked, unresolved V genes explain less than half of this, and the remainder is unexplained. D and trimming come from the DNA, and the V and J calls and clone size come from that table. The table for this sample lists around 60,000 clones; 81% of them were counted only once. 28% of the sample lies in the top ten.

Each collaborating institution followed its own protocols to collect whole blood in K2EDTA tubes. Collaborator samples were shipped for TCRbeta analysis as frozen whole blood, isolated PBMCs, or DNA extracted from either sample type. The source material was peripheral blood. This sequence originates from an elderly woman with active or convalescent COVID-19. This receptor chain uses TRBV10-2 and TRBJ2-1; no confident D gene assignment can be made. Here the CDR3 is given as CASSEWQVNEQFF. The nucleotide sequence is TGCGCCAGCAGTGAGTGGCAGGTCAATGAGCAGTTCTTC.